Following are 18 T cell receptor beta chains from one sample sequenced in a study of blood T cell repertoires in COVID-19. Method: immunoSEQ multiplex PCR; TCRdb's copy keeps in-frame clones and lacks some. Of about 170,000 clones in the sample, approximately 79% are singletons; the top ten hold 15% to 20%. The specimen sequenced was PBMCs or T cells enriched from blood (not recorded which). The receptors originated from a woman aged 70 to 79 in a cohort exposed to, infected with or recovered from COVID-19 (not recorded which).

This sequence joins TRBV5-4 and TRBJ2-1, with D possibly matching TRBD1 (5 bases). Germline CDR1 is SGHNT and CDR2 is YYREEE (reference sequence). The V end was cut by 4 bases, the J end by 5 bases, with 13 bases between. The CDR3 sequence is 14 residues long. CDR3 protein: CASSLGQTNNEQFF. CDR3 coding DNA: TGTGCCAGCAGCCTGGGGCAAACCAACAATGAGCAGTTCTTC. The variable domain in full, completed from reference TRBV5-4 and TRBJ2-1, reads ETGVTQSPTHLIKTRGQQVTLRCSSQSGHNTVSWYQQALGQGPQFIFQYYREEENGRGNFPPRFSGLQFPNYSSELNVNALELDDSALYLCASSLGQTNNEQFFGPGTRLTVL.

The V and J genes are TRBV9 and TRBJ2-1; TRBD2 matches 8 bases. With 5 bases clipped from V and 1 base from J, the junction kept 17 bases outside the gene matches. The CDR3 is made up of 19 amino acids. Per the germline V gene, CDR1 is SGDLS and CDR2 is YYNGEE. CDR3 nucleotide sequence: TGTGCCAGCAGTGCCCCGAAGGTGATAGCGGGAACATCCTACAATGAGCAGTTCTTC. Translation gives CASSAPKVIAGTSYNEQFF.

The CDR3 region is CASTLETYNEQFF. The CDR3 DNA sequence: TGTGCCAGCACCCTCGAGACTTACAATGAGCAGTTCTTC. This rearrangement joins TRBV28 to TRBJ2-1; D ambiguous. The germline V gene has CDR1 MDHEN and CDR2 SYDVKM. Trimming left V 7 bases short and J 4 bases short, with 11 bases between. The CDR3 runs 13 residues.

This sequence joins TRBV2 and TRBJ2-1; a possible D gene is TRBD2 (6 bases). The CDR3 loop spans 11 amino acids. V was shortened by 7 bases and J by 10 bases, with 11 bases between the two germline ends. The germline V gene has CDR1 SNHLY and CDR2 FYNNEI. The CDR3 DNA reads TGTGCCAGCAACACCCGGGGGGAGCAGTTCTTC. It translates to CASNTRGEQFF. Looking up the rest from reference TRBV2 and TRBJ2-1 gives the full variable domain: EPEVTQTPSHQVTQMGQEVILRCVPISNHLYFYWYRQILGQKVEFLVSFYNNEISEKSEIFDDQFSVERPDGSNFTLKIRSTKLEDSAMYFCASNTRGEQFFGPGTRLTVL.

CDR3 in DNA: TGTGCCAGCAGCGTAGCCCCGAGGGAAGACATTCAGTACTTC. It translates to CASSVAPREDIQYF. The J gene is TRBJ2-4, the V gene TRBV9, with D possibly being TRBD2 (5 bases). Germline values: CDR1 SGDLS, CDR2 YYNGEE. V shed 0 bases and J shed 8 bases, with 12 bases lying between them. The CDR3 runs 14 residues.

J is TRBJ1-6 and V is TRBV28, with D possibly matching TRBD1 (5 bases). From germline, CDR1 is MDHEN and CDR2 SYDVKM. The CDR3 is made up of 14 amino acids. V lost 5 bases, J lost 7 bases, and 12 bases lay in between. DNA for the CDR3: TGTGCCAGCAGTCCGAGACAGACCAATTCACCCCTCCACTTT. This sequence encodes CASSPRQTNSPLHF.

The J gene is TRBJ2-1, the V gene TRBV6-4; the match to TRBD2 covers 10 bases. This CDR3 contains 13 residues. Germline CDR1 reads MRHNA; CDR2 reads SNTAGT. The junction had 2 bases not matched to a gene; V was cut back by 4 bases and J by 8 bases. CDR3 region: CASSASGGDEQFF. The DNA for the CDR3 is TGTGCCAGCAGTGCCAGCGGGGGGGATGAGCAGTTCTTC.

This chain links TRBV5-6 with TRBJ1-6; D gene uncertain. Germline-derived CDR1 and CDR2 are SGHDT and YYEEEE. V dropped 4 bases and J dropped 0 bases, with 8 bases sitting between them. The CDR3 runs 15 residues. The CDR3 loop reads CASSPISSYNSPLHF. The CDR3 DNA is TGTGCCAGCAGCCCGATTAGCTCCTATAATTCACCCCTCCACTTT.

The rearrangement joins TRBV10-1 to TRBJ2-3; D gene uncertain. CDR3 length: 14 amino acids. Trimming removed 3 bases at V and 0 bases at J, with 7 bases between. The germline gives CDR1 WNHNN, CDR2 SYGVQD (reference sequence). The CDR3 nucleotides are TGCGCCAGCAGTGATGGGCTTAGCACAGATACGCAGTATTTT. It encodes CASSDGLSTDTQYF.

The J gene is TRBJ2-3, the V gene TRBV7-2, with D possibly being TRBD2 (5 bases). The germline CDR1 and CDR2 sequences are SGHTA and FQGNSA. There are 14 residues in the CDR3. Trimming took 5 bases from V and 5 from J, leaving 14 bases between them. CDR3 sequence reads: CASSQYPRGDTQYF. In DNA, the CDR3 is TGTGCCAGCAGCCAATATCCCCGGGGAGATACGCAGTATTTT.

The V and J genes are TRBV7-9 and TRBJ1-2; possibly TRBD1 for D (5 bases). The V end lost 5 bases, the J end lost 8 bases, and 24 bases lay between the germline ends. CDR1 and CDR2 from the germline V gene are SEHNR and FQNEAQ (reference sequence). CDR3 length: 16 residues. CDR3 sequence (DNA): TGTGCCAGCAGCCCTCCCTGGGGGGGTAAGATTTGGGGCTACACCTTC. Its translation is CASSPPWGGKIWGYTF. The complete variable domain, with remaining parts taken from reference TRBV7-9 and TRBJ1-2, reads DTGVSQNPRHKITKRGQNVTFRCDPISEHNRLYWYRQTLGQGPEFLTYFQNEAQLEKSRLLSDRFSAERPKGSFSTLEIQRTEQGDSAMYLCASSPPWGGKIWGYTFGSGTRLTVV.

The chain combines TRBV5-1 with TRBJ2-3, with a tentative D call TRBD1 (6 bases). Per germline, CDR1 SGHRS and CDR2 YFSETQ. The CDR3 is made up of 15 amino acids. V was pared by 0 bases and J by 1 base, with 9 bases between. Here the CDR3 reads CASSLGQERTDTQYF. In DNA, the CDR3 is TGCGCCAGCAGCTTGGGACAGGAGCGCACAGATACGCAGTATTTT. Full variable domain (outside the CDR3, taken from reference TRBV5-1 and TRBJ2-3): KAGVTQTPRYLIKTRGQQVTLSCSPISGHRSVSWYQQTPGQGLQFLFEYFSETQRNKGNFPGRFSGRQFSNSRSEMNVSTLELGDSALYLCASSLGQERTDTQYFGPGTRLTVL.

The J gene is TRBJ2-2, the V gene TRBV18; TRBD1 agrees at 7 bases. J was trimmed by 1 base and V by 3 bases; bases with no gene match: 5. This CDR3 has 16 residues. From germline, CDR1 is KGHSH and CDR2 LQKENI. This CDR3 is CASSPRQGQNTGELFF. The CDR3 DNA reads TGTGCCAGCTCACCCAGACAGGGACAGAACACCGGGGAGCTGTTTTTT.

This chain uses TRBV5-1 with TRBJ1-1; D may be TRBD1 (6 bases). CDR1 SGHRS and CDR2 YFSETQ come from the germline V gene. The germline V and J ends were trimmed by 6 bases and 3 bases, with 18 bases remaining between them. There are 15 residues in the CDR3. In DNA form, the CDR3 reads TGCGCCAGCACTCGGGCCAATGGGGGCGACACTGAAGCTTTCTTT. Translated, it gives CASTRANGGDTEAFF.

The chain has TRBV5-4 and TRBJ2-1; the match to TRBD1 covers 9 bases. There are 15 residues in the CDR3. V was pared by 1 base and J by 4 bases, with 3 bases of the junction left unmatched. Germline lookup yields CDR1 SGHNT and CDR2 YYREEE (reference sequence). The CDR3 is CASSLTGTGYNEQFF. Here the CDR3 DNA reads TGTGCCAGCAGCTTGACCGGGACAGGGTACAATGAGCAGTTCTTC.

The chain carries TRBV5-4 and TRBJ1-2; 7 bases align to TRBD1. V shed 4 bases and J 0 bases; nucleotides not matched to a gene: 3. The CDR3 is 14 residues long. The germline gives CDR1 SGHNT, CDR2 YYREEE (reference sequence). CDR3 protein: CASSVGQANYGYTF. The DNA of the CDR3 is TGTGCCAGCAGCGTAGGACAGGCTAACTATGGCTACACCTTC. Filled out from reference TRBV5-4 and TRBJ1-2, the complete variable domain reads ETGVTQSPTHLIKTRGQQVTLRCSSQSGHNTVSWYQQALGQGPQFIFQYYREEENGRGNFPPRFSGLQFPNYSSELNVNALELDDSALYLCASSVGQANYGYTFGSGTRLTVV.

This chain uses TRBV29-1 with TRBJ2-2; TRBD1 aligns across 9 bases. Trimming removed 4 bases from V and 5 bases from J; junction bases left unmatched: 5. This CDR3 region has 14 residues. Germline V lookup: CDR1 SQVTM, CDR2 ANQGSEA. CDR3 in DNA: TGCAGCGTTGTGGTCGGACAGGGGACCGGGGAGCTGTTTTTT. It translates to CSVVVGQGTGELFF.

This clone was detected a few times. The chain joins TRBV5-6 to TRBJ2-7; 8 bases align to TRBD1. This CDR3 has 15 residues. The V gene end was trimmed by 2 bases and the J gene end by 2 bases; junction bases not matched to a gene: 6. The germline V gene encodes CDR1 SGHDT and CDR2 YYEEEE. The CDR3 DNA follows: TGTGCCAGCAGCTTTCTGGGGACAGGAACCTACGAGCAGTACTTC. This codes for CASSFLGTGTYEQYF.